This T cell receptor beta chain was retrieved from a study of PD-1 blockade in mismatch repair-deficient tumors. Study-level findings and limits: Rapid post-treatment expansion, then contraction, generally preceding radiologic response, marked tumor-resident clones.

Losses at the gene ends were 5 bases for V and 8 bases for J; bases not matched to a gene: 15. CDR1 is MGHRA and CDR2 is YSYEKL in the germline V gene. CDR3 size: 18 residues. Comment on this clone: Its antigen is unknown.

Sequencing used immunoSEQ multiplex PCR; TCRdb keeps in-frame clones, though not all of them. The sample holds roughly 49,000 clones, 77% seen once. Every patient had mismatch repair deficiency by PCR or immunohistochemistry. TCRs were sequenced from three patients responding to pembrolizumab. This specimen was PBMCs, taken before pembrolizumab treatment. The source of this sequence is an adult with mismatch repair-deficient cancer. The chain recombines TRBV4-1 with TRBJ2-1; 13 bases agree with TRBD2. DNA of the CDR3: TGCGCCAGCAGCACTAAATCAACCGGGACTAGCGGGATACATGAGCAGTTCTTC. Translating gives CASSTKSTGTSGIHEQFF.